The 8 T cell receptor beta chains below were found in one sample sequenced in a study of control samples from healthy donors and cancer patients. Libraries were prepared by immunoSEQ multiplex PCR; TCRdb keeps only in-frame clonotypes and omits some of them. The profile shows 100,000 to 150,000 clones, about nine tenths of them singletons. The sample taken for sequencing was blood. These receptors all come from a woman in her fifties or sixties in good health.

The rearrangement joins TRBV19 to TRBJ2-7; possibly TRBD1 for D (5 bases). Germline CDR1 LNHDA, CDR2 SQIVND (reference sequence). Trimming took 6 bases from V and 0 from J, leaving 15 bases between them. The CDR3 consists of 15 residues. CDR3 in DNA: TGTGCCAGTAGCAATCTCAAGGGGCACTCCTACGAGCAGTACTTC. It translates to CASSNLKGHSYEQYF.

This clone was detected only once. This chain uses TRBV18 with TRBJ2-6, with 8 bases that match TRBD1. The CDR3 is 19 residues long. Looked up from germline, CDR1 is KGHSH and CDR2 is LQKENI. J gave up 0 bases and V 3 bases, and 10 bases lay outside the gene matches. The CDR3 nucleotides are TGTGCCAGCTCACCGACGGACAGGGAACTATTCTCTGGGGCCAACGTCCTGACTTTC. Its translation is CASSPTDRELFSGANVLTF. The full variable domain, in which reference TRBV18 and TRBJ2-6 provide the parts outside the CDR3, is NAGVMQNPRHLVRRRGQEARLRCSPMKGHSHVYWYRQLPEEGLKFMVYLQKENIIDESGMPKERFSAEFPKEGPSILRIQQVVRGDSAAYFCASSPTDRELFSGANVLTFGAGSRLTVL.

V gene TRBV28 combines with J gene TRBJ1-2; D possibly corresponds to TRBD1 (5 bases). Germline V gives CDR1 MDHEN, CDR2 SYDVKM. The CDR3 contains 16 residues. V dropped 3 bases and J dropped 3 bases, with 17 bases sitting between them. CDR3: CASSFRTEGVHYGYTF. In DNA, the CDR3 is TGTGCCAGCAGTTTCCGAACGGAAGGGGTTCACTATGGCTACACCTTC.

The sample holds a few counts of this clone. The chain employs TRBV5-1 and TRBJ1-1; D is possibly TRBD1 (5 bases). The CDR3 runs to 15 residues. Trimming removed 4 bases from V and 5 bases from J, with 18 bases in between. The germline V gene encodes CDR1 SGHRS and CDR2 YFSETQ. The CDR3 bases are TGCGCCAGCAGCCCTCGAACGGGGGGTTGGACTGAAGCTTTCTTT. Amino acids: CASSPRTGGWTEAFF. Full variable domain (missing parts from reference TRBV5-1 and TRBJ1-1): KAGVTQTPRYLIKTRGQQVTLSCSPISGHRSVSWYQQTPGQGLQFLFEYFSETQRNKGNFPGRFSGRQFSNSRSEMNVSTLELGDSALYLCASSPRTGGWTEAFFGQGTRLTVV.

Concerning this clone: Other DNA sequences of this sample code for an identical CDR3. The chain is built from TRBV7-8 and TRBJ2-2, with no clear D. The germline V gene encodes CDR1 SGHVS and CDR2 FQNEAQ. V lost 1 base and J 3 bases, leaving 3 bases between the germline ends. This CDR3 has 13 amino acids. The CDR3 DNA sequence: TGTGCCAGCAGCTTAGTTGACACCGGGGAGCTGTTTTTT. Protein sequence: CASSLVDTGELFF.

Only one count was recorded for this clone. The gene calls are TRBV28 and TRBJ1-2; TRBD1 matches at 9 bases. CDR3 length: 19 amino acids. CDR1 and CDR2 from the germline V gene are MDHEN and SYDVKM. Losses at the gene ends were 5 bases for V and 4 bases for J; bases not matched to a gene: 20. CDR3 nucleotide sequence: TGTGCCAGCAGTCCCAACCAAGACAGGGGGAGTGGATATCGCTATGGCTACACCTTC. Translating gives CASSPNQDRGSGYRYGYTF.

The chain joins TRBV5-1 to TRBJ2-1, with D tentatively TRBD1 (5 bases). CDR1 and CDR2 (germline): SGHRS, YFSETQ. The CDR3 covers 13 residues. The V gene lost 6 bases and the J gene lost 4 bases, with 11 bases spanning the gap. The CDR3 is CASTLGLYNEQFF. The CDR3 DNA follows: TGCGCCAGCACCCTGGGGCTGTACAATGAGCAGTTCTTC.

The chain recombines TRBV5-6 with TRBJ2-3; D assignment may be TRBD1 or TRBD2 (5 bases each). This CDR3 contains 12 residues. Germline lookup yields CDR1 SGHDT and CDR2 YYEEEE. Trimming cost V 5 bases and J 6 bases, with 10 bases left between them. The CDR3 reads CASSLRDDTQYF. The CDR3 DNA reads as TGTGCCAGCAGTCTTAGGGACGATACGCAGTATTTT. The whole variable domain, filled in from reference TRBV5-6 and TRBJ2-3, reads DAGVTQSPTHLIKTRGQQVTLRCSPKSGHDTVSWYQQALGQGPQFIFQYYEEEERQRGNFPDRFSGHQFPNYSSELNVNALLLGDSALYLCASSLRDDTQYFGPGTRLTVL.